This T cell receptor (beta chain) comes out of a study of blood T cell repertoires in COVID-19. The assay was immunoSEQ multiplex PCR, and TCRdb's table has in-frame clones only and misses some. The sample gives over 45,000 clones, 83% of which show up once; roughly 12% is in the top ten. CDR1 is LGHDT and CDR2 is YNNKEL in the germline V gene (reference sequence). There are 13 residues in the CDR3. V was clipped by 4 bases and J by 6 bases, with 12 bases between them. The receptor's source is a human donor in a cohort sampled during active COVID-19. The sample was peripheral blood. The gene calls are TRBV3-1 (or the pseudogene TRBV3-2) and TRBJ1-2; TRBD1 is a possible D gene (5 bases). CDR3 sequence: CASSREGTDGYTF. The CDR3 coding sequence is TGTGCCAGCAGCCGGGAAGGGACTGATGGCTACACCTTC.